This T cell receptor beta chain is drawn from a study of cytomegalovirus exposure and HLA in healthy donors. Details on this clone: The antigen remains undetermined.

Study-level results: Reports indicate that TCR beta sequences accurately predicted the HLA-A and HLA-B alleles of most subjects. Earlier analysis found most TCR beta V segments productive about 87% or about 30% of the time. Later genetic work tied a missense DCLRE1C variant to beta-chain V and J trimming.

There are 15 residues in the CDR3. Trimming stripped 2 bases from V and 2 bases from J, with 7 bases between. Germline-derived CDR1 and CDR2 are MNHEY and SVGAGI. The PCR used 60 Vbeta and 13 Jbeta primers. The assay was immunoSEQ multiplex PCR, and TCRdb's table has in-frame clones only and misses some. The profile shows around 100,000 clones, approximately 75% of them singletons. The TCR sequence derives from a woman in her thirties or forties in good health and CMV-seronegative. The chain joins TRBV6-5 to TRBJ2-6, with a possible D match to TRBD2 (6 bases). The sample was PBMCs. Written as DNA, the CDR3 is TGTGCCAGCAGTTACCGCGGGGCTGGGGCCAACGTCCTGACTTTC. This translates into CASSYRGAGANVLTF.